Shown below are 14 T cell receptor beta chains from a single sample sequenced in a study of blood T cell repertoires in COVID-19. TCRdb's copy holds only in-frame clones and misses some; the assay was immunoSEQ multiplex PCR. The sample lists 500,000 or so clones, about nine tenths occurring once. Sequencing input: PBMCs or T cells enriched from blood (not recorded which). Receptors originate from a young woman who had recovered from COVID-19.

This clone was seen only once. This sequence joins TRBV2 and TRBJ1-1; TRBD1 might be the D (6 bases). The CDR3 consists of 15 residues. Germline lookup yields CDR1 SNHLY and CDR2 FYNNEI. Trimming cost V 6 bases and J 0 bases, with 14 bases left between them. The CDR3 DNA follows: TGTGCCAGCAGCGATCAGGGGATTATGAACACTGAAGCTTTCTTT. It yields the protein CASSDQGIMNTEAFF. Variable domain in full (rest from reference TRBV2 and TRBJ1-1): EPEVTQTPSHQVTQMGQEVILRCVPISNHLYFYWYRQILGQKVEFLVSFYNNEISEKSEIFDDQFSVERPDGSNFTLKIRSTKLEDSAMYFCASSDQGIMNTEAFFGQGTRLTVV.

The chain recombines TRBV28 with TRBJ1-3, with D perhaps matching TRBD1 (6 bases). The V and J ends lost 11 bases and 4 bases respectively, with 21 bases between them. Germline assignment: CDR1 MDHEN and CDR2 SYDVKM. The CDR3 is made up of 15 amino acids. This CDR3 reads CASGIGSRGGNTIYF. For the CDR3, the DNA is TGTGCCTCGGGGATTGGTAGCAGGGGAGGAAACACCATATATTTT.

V usage is TRBV7-8 and J usage is TRBJ1-1; 7 nucleotides align to TRBD1. Germline trimming cut 4 bases from V and 2 bases from J; bases unmatched to any gene: 10. This CDR3 comprises 16 residues. Germline V gene lookup returns CDR1 SGHVS and CDR2 FQNEAQ. CDR3 region: CASSSMDRRLNTEAFF. CDR3 nucleotides: TGTGCCAGCAGCTCGATGGACAGGAGACTTAACACTGAAGCTTTCTTT.

This clone was found a few times. The chain has TRBV27 and TRBJ2-7; D gene uncertain. Germline values: CDR1 MNHEY, CDR2 SMNVEV (reference sequence). This CDR3 has 13 amino acids. The germline V and J ends were trimmed by 2 bases and 3 bases, with 8 bases remaining between them. This CDR3 is CASSLSIRYEQYF. CDR3 nucleotide sequence: TGTGCCAGCAGTTTAAGCATACGCTACGAGCAGTACTTC.

The chain has TRBV5-6 and TRBJ1-1, with D maybe TRBD1 (5 bases). V lost 4 bases and J 5 bases, leaving 15 bases between the germline ends. Germline CDR1 is SGHDT and CDR2 is YYEEEE. CDR3 size: 14 residues. CDR3 amino acids: CASSPGTHGTEAFF. DNA of the CDR3: TGTGCCAGCAGCCCTGGGACTCATGGGACTGAAGCTTTCTTT.

J is TRBJ2-7 and V is TRBV5-1; the D gene is possibly TRBD2 (5 bases). Germline CDR1 reads SGHRS; CDR2 reads YFSETQ. V was clipped by 0 bases and J by 3 bases, with 7 bases between them. This CDR3 has 13 amino acids. CDR3 in amino acids: CASSLESGYEQYF. CDR3 sequence (DNA): TGCGCCAGCAGCTTGGAGAGCGGCTACGAGCAGTACTTC.

The gene calls are TRBV28 and TRBJ1-4; D gene ambiguous. There are 14 residues in the CDR3. Between the trimmed V and J ends, which lost 2 bases and 9 bases, there was a span of 13 bases. CDR1 is MDHEN and CDR2 is SYDVKM in the germline V gene. The DNA for the CDR3 is TGTGCCAGCAGTTTAGGAGGGAGGATGAAAAAACTGTTTTTT. Protein product: CASSLGGRMKKLFF.

The rearrangement joins TRBV5-1 to TRBJ1-3, with D possibly matching TRBD1 (5 bases). Germline values: CDR1 SGHRS, CDR2 YFSETQ. Trimming shortened V by 0 bases and J by 4 bases, and 14 bases separated the two germline ends. This CDR3 is 16 amino acids long. CDR3 protein: CASSLDPVQGGNTIYF. In nucleotides, the CDR3 is TGCGCCAGCAGCTTGGATCCGGTTCAGGGAGGAAACACCATATATTTT.

The rearrangement joins TRBV28 to TRBJ2-1, with unresolved D. V was trimmed by 10 bases and J by 3 bases, leaving 13 bases between them. The CDR3 has 13 residues. In germline, CDR1 is MDHEN, CDR2 SYDVKM. CDR3 DNA sequence: TGTGCCACCGGGTCCCCTTACTACAATGAGCAGTTCTTC. It yields the protein CATGSPYYNEQFF. Full variable domain (rest looked up from reference TRBV28 and TRBJ2-1): DVKVTQSSRYLVKRTGEKVFLECVQDMDHENMFWYRQDPGLGLRLIYFSYDVKMKEKGDIPEGYSVSREKKERFSLILESASTNQTSMYLCATGSPYYNEQFFGPGTRLTVL.

The J gene is TRBJ2-7, the V gene TRBV18; TRBD1 matches 12 bases. This CDR3 is built from 18 residues. Germline V CDR1 and CDR2: KGHSH, LQKENI. J lost 1 base, V lost 2 bases, and 9 bases had no gene match. CDR3 DNA: TGTGCCAGCTCACCAGGGACAGGGGGCCAGGGTGGATCCTACGAGCAGTACTTC. Translating gives CASSPGTGGQGGSYEQYF.

This sequence joins TRBV4-1 and TRBJ1-2; 7 bases line up with TRBD1. Germline CDR1 and CDR2: MGHRA and YSYEKL. With V trimmed by 1 base and J by 0 bases, 5 bases remained unmatched. CDR3 length: 16 residues. The CDR3 DNA reads TGCGCCAGCAGCCAAGGACGAGGGACAGCTAACTATGGCTACACCTTC. Its translation is CASSQGRGTANYGYTF.

The V call is TRBV5-1, the J call TRBJ2-3; 9 bases map to TRBD2. Germline V gene sequence: CDR1 SGHRS, CDR2 YFSETQ. The CDR3 sequence is 21 residues long. Trimming at V came to 0 bases and at J to 0 bases, leaving 17 bases not matched to a gene. The DNA of the CDR3 is TGCGCCAGCAGCTTGGACGCGGGGGGGTCCCCAGGGGGATCTAGCACAGATACGCAGTATTTT. Translating gives CASSLDAGGSPGGSSTDTQYF.

The chain recombines TRBV29-1 with TRBJ1-3; D not certain. The CDR3 loop spans 11 amino acids. The germline V gene encodes CDR1 SQVTM and CDR2 ANQGSEA. V was clipped by 2 bases and J by 7 bases, with 6 bases between them. DNA of the CDR3: TGCAGCGTTGAAAGGGAGAACACCATATATTTT. Encoded protein: CSVERENTIYF.

The rearrangement uses TRBV2 and TRBJ2-1; 7 bases are shared with TRBD1. CDR1 is SNHLY and CDR2 is FYNNEI in the germline V gene. This CDR3 contains 17 residues. Losses at the gene ends were 6 bases for V and 4 bases for J; bases not matched to a gene: 15. CDR3 in DNA: TGTGCCAGCAGGAGATTCTGGGGTCAGGGGGTATACAATGAGCAGTTCTTC. Translation gives CASRRFWGQGVYNEQFF.